These T cell receptor beta chains were read from a single sample in a study of blood T cell repertoires in COVID-19. Generated by immunoSEQ multiplex PCR, the TCRdb table keeps only in-frame clones and is missing some. The sample includes 270,000 or so clones, about 87% of them seen just once. Sequencing used PBMCs or T cells enriched from blood (not recorded which). The receptors here all came from a woman in her thirties with acute COVID-19. Both conserved end residues are part of each CDR3. The D gene is left open where the match is weak. Clone size is shown for a subset of rows, as once, few, many or a class of expanded clone.

J gene,clone size,CDR3 length,V gene,D gene,CDR3 DNA,CDR3 protein
TRBJ1-3,-,16,TRBV18,-,TGTGCCAGCTCACCGGGGTCGCCAGGGGCTGGAAACACCATATATTTT,CASSPGSPGAGNTIYF
TRBJ1-2,-,15,TRBV9,-,TGTGCCAGCAGCGGACAAGGCCCTACAGGGTATGGCTACACCTTC,CASSGQGPTGYGYTF
TRBJ2-5,-,14,TRBV28,-,TGTGCCAGCAATACAAAACTAACACAAGAGACCCAGTACTTC,CASNTKLTQETQYF
TRBJ2-1,-,21,TRBV10-3,-,TGTGCCATCAGTGAGTCGAAGGCCCCTGAATCGGGTGGGAGGCGGTACAATGAGCAGTTCTTC,CAISESKAPESGGRRYNEQFF
TRBJ2-7,few,14,TRBV2,TRBD1,TGTGCCAGCAGAGTTGGGACAGGGGCGGGCGAGCAGTACTTC,CASRVGTGAGEQYF
TRBJ1-2,-,11,TRBV27,TRBD1,TGTGCCAGCAGGACAGGGCGGGGCTACACCTTC,CASRTGRGYTF
TRBJ2-7,-,13,TRBV27,TRBD1,TGTGCCAGCAGTGCCGGGACAGCCTACGAGCAGTACTTC,CASSAGTAYEQYF
TRBJ2-7,-,14,TRBV5-1,-,TGCGCCAGCAGCTCCCAGGGTAGCCCCTACGAGCAGTACTTC,CASSSQGSPYEQYF
TRBJ2-7,-,13,TRBV3-1/TRBV3-2,-,TGTGCCAGCAGCCAAGATAGAGGCAGTAAGCAGTACTTC,CASSQDRGSKQYF
TRBJ1-2,-,12,TRBV29-1,-,TGCAGCGTTGAGGGTGTCGGGGGTGGCTACACCTTC,CSVEGVGGGYTF
TRBJ1-5,-,16,TRBV28,-,TGTGCCAGCAGTTTTTCTGTTACCTATTTGGATCAGCCCCAGCATTTT,CASSFSVTYLDQPQHF
TRBJ1-1,once,16,TRBV28,TRBD1,TGTGCCAGCAGGTCTGGGGCCTTGCAGGGGGCAACTGAAGCTTTCTTT,CASRSGALQGATEAFF
TRBJ1-2,-,13,TRBV3-1/TRBV3-2,-,TGTGCCAGCAGCCAGTCCGCGAACTATGGCTACACCTTC,CASSQSANYGYTF
TRBJ2-1,once,15,TRBV3-1/TRBV3-2,TRBD2,TGTGCCAGCAGCCAAGGGACTAGCGTATACAATGAGCAGTTCTTC,CASSQGTSVYNEQFF
TRBJ2-7,-,14,TRBV5-1,TRBD2,TGCGCCAGCAGCAGTTCGGGGGGTCCCTACGAGCAGTACTTC,CASSSSGGPYEQYF
TRBJ2-6,-,16,TRBV7-9,-,TGTGCCAGCGACAGGAGGCGGGTGACTGGGGCCAACGTCCTGACTTTC,CASDRRRVTGANVLTF
TRBJ1-2,-,15,TRBV5-1,-,TGCGCCAGCAGCTCGGACAGACAACTGGGGTATGGCTACACCTTC,CASSSDRQLGYGYTF
TRBJ1-4,-,15,TRBV2,TRBD1,TGTGCCAGCTTATACCCGGACAGGGTCAATGAAAAACTGTTTTTT,CASLYPDRVNEKLFF
TRBJ2-1,-,14,TRBV19,-,TGTGCCAGTAGTTTTCCGGGACACAGCAATGAGCAGTTCTTC,CASSFPGHSNEQFF
TRBJ1-2,-,14,TRBV28,-,TGTGCCAGCAGCCGCCGGGGGTCTGGAGATGGCTACACCTTC,CASSRRGSGDGYTF
TRBJ2-1,few,16,TRBV9,-,TGTGCCAGCAGCGTAGCTGGGGCCCCTTACTACAATGAGCAGTTCTTC,CASSVAGAPYYNEQFF
TRBJ2-1,-,16,TRBV28,TRBD1,TGTGCCAGCAGAAAAATTAGGGGACAGGGCGACAATGAGCAGTTCTTC,CASRKIRGQGDNEQFF
TRBJ2-3,-,14,TRBV7-2,TRBD2,TGTGCCAGCAGCTCCCTTAGCGGGAACCCCGCGCAGTATTTT,CASSSLSGNPAQYF
TRBJ1-5,-,14,TRBV19,TRBD1,TGTGCCAGTAGTAGGGACAGGGAGGGACAGCCCCAGCATTTT,CASSRDREGQPQHF
TRBJ1-2,-,13,TRBV12-3/TRBV12-4,TRBD1,TGTGCCAGCAGTCTCGCCGGGACAGATGGCTACACCTTC,CASSLAGTDGYTF
TRBJ2-7,-,15,TRBV6-5,-,TGTGCCAGCAGACAGAACGTGGCAGGGTTCGACGAGCAGTACTTC,CASRQNVAGFDEQYF
TRBJ2-3,-,17,TRBV27,-,TGTGCCAGCAGTACAGTCGGGATCTCACACACTACAGATACGCAGTATTTT,CASSTVGISHTTDTQYF
TRBJ1-2,-,15,TRBV6-2/TRBV6-3,TRBD1,TGTGCCAGCAGTTACGGGACAGGGGGCCTCTATGGCTACACCTTC,CASSYGTGGLYGYTF
TRBJ2-7,-,14,TRBV19,TRBD1,TGTGCCAGTAGTGGGGGGACAGGGTACTACGAGCAGTACTTC,CASSGGTGYYEQYF
TRBJ2-3,-,14,TRBV19,-,TGTGCCAGTAGTAGGGCCTCAAGCACAGATACGCAGTATTTT,CASSRASSTDTQYF
TRBJ2-7,-,15,TRBV5-8,TRBD1,TGTGCCAGCAGCTTAATGCCTGGACAGGACTACGAGCAGTACTTC,CASSLMPGQDYEQYF
TRBJ2-7,-,15,TRBV7-2,TRBD2,TGTGCCAGCAGCTTAGGACTAGCATACCTGGGTGAGCAGTACTTC,CASSLGLAYLGEQYF
TRBJ1-2,-,13,TRBV6-2/TRBV6-3,TRBD1,TGTGCCAGCAGTGGAGGGACAGGGCATGGCTACACCTTC,CASSGGTGHGYTF
TRBJ2-3,-,16,TRBV5-1,TRBD1,TGCGCCAGCAGCTTGGAGGGACAGGGGTTAGTAGATACGCAGTATTTT,CASSLEGQGLVDTQYF
TRBJ2-7,-,14,TRBV11-1,TRBD1,TGTGCCAGCAGCCCACGGACAGGGGGCGACGAGCAGTACTTC,CASSPRTGGDEQYF
TRBJ1-6,once,15,TRBV2,-,TGTGCCAGCAGCGGTTCAATCAACCGGGGTTCACCCCTCCACTTT,CASSGSINRGSPLHF
TRBJ2-2,-,16,TRBV28,TRBD1,TGTGCCAGCAGCATACAGGGGCCCATGAACACCGGGGAGCTGTTTTTT,CASSIQGPMNTGELFF
TRBJ1-5,-,15,TRBV19,-,TGTGCCAGTAGTCTCCGACAGGATAGCAATCAGCCCCAGCATTTT,CASSLRQDSNQPQHF
TRBJ2-3,-,15,TRBV5-4,TRBD1,TGTGCCAGCAGCTTGGAACAGGGGGCTGTAGATACGCAGTATTTT,CASSLEQGAVDTQYF
TRBJ2-1,-,19,TRBV9,TRBD2,TGTGCCAGCAGCGATCCTAGCGGGAGGGCCCGGTCAGCTTACAATGAGCAGTTCTTC,CASSDPSGRARSAYNEQFF
TRBJ2-7,few,16,TRBV2,TRBD2,TGTGCCAGCAGTGAATCAAGAGCGGGATCAGGTTACGAGCAGTACTTC,CASSESRAGSGYEQYF
TRBJ2-7,-,11,TRBV6-7,-,TGTGCCAGCCCCGCTCCGGGCGAGCAGTACTTC,CASPAPGEQYF
TRBJ1-1,few,14,TRBV7-2,-,TGTGCCAGCAGCTTAGACCCGAGGAACACTGAAGCTTTCTTT,CASSLDPRNTEAFF
TRBJ2-5,-,16,TRBV5-4,TRBD1,TGTGCCAGCAGCGATAGCATGGGACAGATTAAAGAGACCCAGTACTTC,CASSDSMGQIKETQYF
TRBJ2-3,-,15,TRBV5-6,-,TGTGCCAGCAGCTTGGGCTTAGCTAGCACAGATACGCAGTATTTT,CASSLGLASTDTQYF
TRBJ1-6,-,16,TRBV10-2,-,TGCGCCAGCAGATCAGAACAGGGTATGAATAATTCACCCCTCCACTTT,CASRSEQGMNNSPLHF
TRBJ2-4,once,13,TRBV19,TRBD1,TGTGCCAGTAGTCCGGGACAGAAAAACATTCAGTACTTC,CASSPGQKNIQYF
TRBJ1-1,once,18,TRBV4-2,TRBD1,TGTGCCAGCAGCCAAGTTGCTGGGCAGGGGGTCTTTGGTGCTGAAGCTTTCTTT,CASSQVAGQGVFGAEAFF
TRBJ2-2,-,18,TRBV28,-,TGTGCCAGCAGTTCGTTAAAAACCGGGACACTAAACACCGGGGAGCTGTTTTTT,CASSSLKTGTLNTGELFF
TRBJ1-5,-,15,TRBV19,-,TGTGCCAGTAGTATGTTGGCGGATAGCAATCAGCCCCAGCATTTT,CASSMLADSNQPQHF
TRBJ2-1,-,21,TRBV27,TRBD2,TGTGCCAGCAGTTTACTTAGTCCGGGACTAGCGGGAGTAGGTAGCTACAATGAGCAGTTCTTC,CASSLLSPGLAGVGSYNEQFF
TRBJ2-1,once,12,TRBV19,-,TGTGCCAGTAGTCTGTTTCCCAATGAGCAGTTCTTC,CASSLFPNEQFF
TRBJ1-1,-,13,TRBV19,-,TGTGCCAGTAGTCAGGGGTTTGGGACTGAAGCTTTCTTT,CASSQGFGTEAFF
TRBJ2-1,-,17,TRBV4-1,TRBD2,TGCGCCAGCAGCCGGACGACTAGCGGGAGATCTTACAATGAGCAGTTCTTC,CASSRTTSGRSYNEQFF
TRBJ2-7,-,15,TRBV5-5,-,TGTGCCAGCAGCTTGGCACAGGGAGTCGGAGACGAGCAGTACTTC,CASSLAQGVGDEQYF
TRBJ1-5,-,16,TRBV28,-,TGTGCCAGCAGTTTCCCAGCTGCGGGGCCTAATCAGCCCCAGCATTTT,CASSFPAAGPNQPQHF
TRBJ1-2,few,14,TRBV19,-,TGTGCCAGTAGCCCTAACCGGCAGGCTAATGGCTACACCTTC,CASSPNRQANGYTF
TRBJ2-1,-,12,TRBV7-2,-,TGTGCCAGCAGCTTAGCTAACTATGAGCAGTTCTTC,CASSLANYEQFF